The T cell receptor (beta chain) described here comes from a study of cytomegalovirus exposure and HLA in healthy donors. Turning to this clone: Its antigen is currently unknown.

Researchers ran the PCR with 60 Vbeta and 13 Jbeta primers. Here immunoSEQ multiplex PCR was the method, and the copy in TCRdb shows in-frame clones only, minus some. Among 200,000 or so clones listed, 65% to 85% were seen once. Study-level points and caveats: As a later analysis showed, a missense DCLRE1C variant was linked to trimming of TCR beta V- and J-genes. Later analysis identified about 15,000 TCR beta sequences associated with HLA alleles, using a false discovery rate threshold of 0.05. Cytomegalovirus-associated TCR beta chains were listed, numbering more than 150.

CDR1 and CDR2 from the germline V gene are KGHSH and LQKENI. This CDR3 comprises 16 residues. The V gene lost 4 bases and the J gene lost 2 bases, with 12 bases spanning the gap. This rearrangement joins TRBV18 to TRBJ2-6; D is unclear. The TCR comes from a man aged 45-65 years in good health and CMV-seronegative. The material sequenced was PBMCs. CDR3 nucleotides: TGTGCCAGCTCACTATTGACTGCCACTGGGGCCAACGTCCTGACTTTC. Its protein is CASSLLTATGANVLTF.